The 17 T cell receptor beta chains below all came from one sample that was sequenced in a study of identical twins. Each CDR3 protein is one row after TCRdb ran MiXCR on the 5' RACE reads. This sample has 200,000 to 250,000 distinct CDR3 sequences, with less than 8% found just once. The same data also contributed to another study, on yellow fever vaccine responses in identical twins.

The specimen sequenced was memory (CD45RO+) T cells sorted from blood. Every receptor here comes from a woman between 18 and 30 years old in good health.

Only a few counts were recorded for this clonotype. This CDR3 is CASSPPGTGTSAQHF. The CDR3 DNA reads TGTGCCAGCTCACCACCAGGGACAGGGACCTCGGCCCAGCATTTT. The chain combines TRBV18 with TRBJ1-5, with 9 bases that match TRBD1. This CDR3 contains 15 residues. V was clipped by 0 bases and J by 11 bases; unmatched bases: 8. Per germline, CDR1 KGHSH and CDR2 LQKENI.

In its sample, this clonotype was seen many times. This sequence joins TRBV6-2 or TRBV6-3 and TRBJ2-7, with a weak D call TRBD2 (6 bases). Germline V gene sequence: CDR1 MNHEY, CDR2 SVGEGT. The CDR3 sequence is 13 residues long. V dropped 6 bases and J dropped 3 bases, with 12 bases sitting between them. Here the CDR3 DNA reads TGTGCCAGCAGGCGTGGAGGGTTCTACGAGCAGTACTTC. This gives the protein CASRRGGFYEQYF.

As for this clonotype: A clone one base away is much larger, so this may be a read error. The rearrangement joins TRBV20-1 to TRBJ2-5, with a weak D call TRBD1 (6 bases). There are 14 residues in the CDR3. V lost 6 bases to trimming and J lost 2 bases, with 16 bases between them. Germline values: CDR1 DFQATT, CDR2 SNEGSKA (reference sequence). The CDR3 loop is CSASQGFGQETQYF. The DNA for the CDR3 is TGCAGTGCAAGTCAGGGGTTCGGGCAAGAGACCCAGTACTTC.

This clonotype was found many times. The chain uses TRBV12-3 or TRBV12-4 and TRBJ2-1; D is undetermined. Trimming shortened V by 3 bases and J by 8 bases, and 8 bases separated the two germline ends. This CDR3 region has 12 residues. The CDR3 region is CASSFGVHEQFF. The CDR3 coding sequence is TGTGCCAGCAGTTTTGGTGTCCATGAGCAGTTCTTC.

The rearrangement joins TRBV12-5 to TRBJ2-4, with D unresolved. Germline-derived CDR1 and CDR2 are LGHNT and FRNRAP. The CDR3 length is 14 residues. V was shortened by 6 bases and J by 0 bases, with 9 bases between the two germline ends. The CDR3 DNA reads TGTGCTAGTGGCGCAGACATAGCCAAAAACATTCAGTACTTC. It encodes CASGADIAKNIQYF.

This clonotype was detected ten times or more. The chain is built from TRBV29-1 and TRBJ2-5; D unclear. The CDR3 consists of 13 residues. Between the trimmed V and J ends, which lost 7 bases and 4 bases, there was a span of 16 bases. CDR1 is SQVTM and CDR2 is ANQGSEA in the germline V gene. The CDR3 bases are TGCAGCGCCCGAGAAACGATTGGAGAGACCCAGTACTTC. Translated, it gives CSARETIGETQYF.

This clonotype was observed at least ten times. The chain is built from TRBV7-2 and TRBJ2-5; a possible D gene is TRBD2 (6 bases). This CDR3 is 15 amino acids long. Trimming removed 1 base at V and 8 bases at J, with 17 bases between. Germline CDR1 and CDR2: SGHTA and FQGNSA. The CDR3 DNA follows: TGTGCCAGCAGCTTAGTTTGGGGGGAGCAAGGAACCCAGTACTTC. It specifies CASSLVWGEQGTQYF.

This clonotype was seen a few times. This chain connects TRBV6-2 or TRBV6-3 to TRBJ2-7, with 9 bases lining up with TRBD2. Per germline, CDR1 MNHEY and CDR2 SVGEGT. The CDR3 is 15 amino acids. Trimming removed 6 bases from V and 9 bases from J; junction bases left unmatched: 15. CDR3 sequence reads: CASRPSAGGPPRQYF. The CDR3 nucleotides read TGTGCCAGCAGACCTTCAGCGGGAGGACCCCCTCGGCAGTACTTC.

CDR3 loop: CASSPGQGVTEAFF. The CDR3 DNA follows: TGTGCCAGCAGCCCAGGACAGGGGGTCACTGAAGCTTTCTTT. The chain links TRBV7-9 to TRBJ1-1; TRBD1 aligns across 10 bases. From germline, CDR1 is SEHNR and CDR2 FQNEAQ (reference sequence). The ends lost 5 bases at V and 4 bases at J; junction bases unmatched: 4. The CDR3 length is 14 residues.

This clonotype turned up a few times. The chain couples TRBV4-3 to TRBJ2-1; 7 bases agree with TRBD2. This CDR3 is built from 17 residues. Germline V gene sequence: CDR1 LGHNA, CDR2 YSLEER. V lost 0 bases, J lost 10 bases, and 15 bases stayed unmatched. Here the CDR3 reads CASSQDPGLVRVGEQFF. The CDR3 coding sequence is TGCGCCAGCAGCCAAGATCCAGGACTAGTCCGGGTAGGGGAGCAGTTCTTC.

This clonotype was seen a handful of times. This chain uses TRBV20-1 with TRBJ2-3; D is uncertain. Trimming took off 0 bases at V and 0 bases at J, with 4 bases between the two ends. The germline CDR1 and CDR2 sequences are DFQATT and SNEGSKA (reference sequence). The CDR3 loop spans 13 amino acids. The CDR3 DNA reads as TGCAGTGCTAGAGATGAAAGCACAGATACGCAGTATTTT. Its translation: CSARDESTDTQYF.

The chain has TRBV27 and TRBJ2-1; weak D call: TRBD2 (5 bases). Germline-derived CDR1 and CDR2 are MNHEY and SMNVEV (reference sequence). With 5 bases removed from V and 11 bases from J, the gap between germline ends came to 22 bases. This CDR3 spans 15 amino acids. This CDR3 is CASSPATGGLPKQFF. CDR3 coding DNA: TGTGCCAGCAGTCCCGCCACCGGCGGGCTTCCTAAGCAGTTCTTC.

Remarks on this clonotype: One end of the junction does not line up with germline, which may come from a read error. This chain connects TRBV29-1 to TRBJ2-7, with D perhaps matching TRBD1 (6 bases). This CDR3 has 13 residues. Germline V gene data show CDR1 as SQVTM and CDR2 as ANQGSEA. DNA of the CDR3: TGCAGCGTCGAAGGGTCCCAGGGGAAGCGGCAGTACTTC. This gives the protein CSVEGSQGKRQYF.

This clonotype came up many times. The DNA for the CDR3 is TGCGCCAGCAGCTTGGTACTAGCGGGAGGTGAGCAGTTCTTC. This translates into CASSLVLAGGEQFF. J is TRBJ2-1 and V is TRBV5-1; TRBD2 agrees at 12 bases. The germline V gene encodes CDR1 SGHRS and CDR2 YFSETQ. The CDR3 contains 14 residues. V was pared by 0 bases and J by 9 bases, with 1 base of the junction left unmatched.

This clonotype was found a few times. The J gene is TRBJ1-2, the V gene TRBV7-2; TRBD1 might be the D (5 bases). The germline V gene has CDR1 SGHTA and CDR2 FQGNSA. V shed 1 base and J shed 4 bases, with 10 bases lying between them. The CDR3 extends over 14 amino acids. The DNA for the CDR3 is TGTGCCAGCAGCTTAGAAGGGGCTCCCTATGGCTACACCTTC. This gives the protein CASSLEGAPYGYTF.

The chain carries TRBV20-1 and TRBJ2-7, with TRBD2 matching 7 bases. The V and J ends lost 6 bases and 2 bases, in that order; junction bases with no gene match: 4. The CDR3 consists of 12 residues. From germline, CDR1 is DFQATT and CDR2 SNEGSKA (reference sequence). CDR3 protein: CSAPAGAYEQYF. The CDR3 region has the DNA TGCAGTGCCCCCGCGGGGGCCTACGAGCAGTACTTC.

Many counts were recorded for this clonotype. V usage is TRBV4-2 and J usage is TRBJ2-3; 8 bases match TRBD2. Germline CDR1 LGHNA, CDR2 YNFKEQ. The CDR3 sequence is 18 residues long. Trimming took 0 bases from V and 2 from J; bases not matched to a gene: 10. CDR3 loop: CASSQDAIAGQFTDTQYF. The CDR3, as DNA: TGTGCCAGCAGCCAAGATGCGATAGCGGGGCAATTCACAGATACGCAGTATTTT.